The 10 T cell receptor beta chains reported below all come from one sample, sequenced in a study of cytomegalovirus exposure and HLA in healthy donors. The primer mix had 60 Vbeta and 13 Jbeta primers. Method: immunoSEQ multiplex PCR; TCRdb's copy keeps in-frame clones and lacks some. The profile covers 150,000 to 200,000 clones, with 80% to 85% appearing a single time and roughly 2.1% taken by the ten largest. Material for sequencing was PBMCs. The source of these receptors is a woman younger than 35 in good health and CMV-seropositive.

V is TRBV27 and J is TRBJ2-7, with 9 bases matching TRBD1. Unmatched junction bases numbered 6, after V lost 4 bases and J lost 5 bases. Looked up from germline, CDR1 is MNHEY and CDR2 is SMNVEV (reference sequence). This CDR3 spans 14 amino acids. In DNA, the CDR3 is TGTGCCAGCAGTTACGGGACAGGGTGGCACGAGCAGTACTTC. Its protein product is CASSYGTGWHEQYF.

This clone was counted between two and nine times. V usage is TRBV30 and J usage is TRBJ2-1; D possibly corresponds to TRBD1 (5 bases). CDR1 GTSNPN and CDR2 SVGIG come from the germline V gene (reference sequence). CDR3 length: 13 amino acids. The V gene lost 7 bases and the J gene lost 1 base, with 11 bases spanning the gap. The CDR3 DNA sequence: TGTGCCTATCAGGGTGTGTCCTACAATGAGCAGTTCTTC. It is translated as CAYQGVSYNEQFF. Full variable domain (remainder filled in from reference TRBV30 and TRBJ2-1): SQTIHQWPATLVQPVGSPLSLECTVEGTSNPNLYWYRQAAGRGLQLLFYSVGIGQISSEVPQNLSASRPQDRQFILSSKKLLLSDSGFYLCAYQGVSYNEQFFGPGTRLTVL.

The chain is built from TRBV19 and TRBJ1-2; D gene uncertain. Trimming took 10 bases from V and 6 from J, leaving 27 bases between them. CDR1 LNHDA and CDR2 SQIVND come from the germline V gene (reference sequence). The CDR3 consists of 16 residues. CDR3 sequence reads: CATKATGRSLTDGYTF. In DNA, the CDR3 is TGTGCCACCAAGGCGACCGGGAGATCCCTAACTGATGGCTACACCTTC.

The chain links TRBV7-2 to TRBJ2-1, with D perhaps matching TRBD2 (7 bases). This CDR3 is 13 amino acids long. V lost 3 bases, J lost 9 bases, and 12 bases lay in between. Germline CDR1 reads SGHTA; CDR2 reads FQGNSA. The CDR3 DNA sequence: TGTGCCAGCAGCTTCCAGGGGAGGGGTGAGCAGTTCTTC. Translating gives CASSFQGRGEQFF.

The chain links TRBV5-1 to TRBJ1-6; D gene unclear. The CDR3 is made up of 13 amino acids. The ends were cut back, 0 bases at V and 8 bases at J, with 6 bases in the middle. In germline, CDR1 is SGHRS, CDR2 YFSETQ. Here the CDR3 DNA reads TGCGCCAGCAGCTTGGTATTAGATTCACCCCTCCACTTT. Amino acid sequence: CASSLVLDSPLHF.

V is TRBV27 and J is TRBJ1-1; 11 nucleotides agree with TRBD1. CDR1 is MNHEY, CDR2 SMNVEV, per germline (reference sequence). The CDR3 runs 16 residues. The ends lost 5 bases at V and 3 bases at J; junction bases unmatched: 8. CDR3 nucleotide sequence: TGTGCCAGCAGTCCTTACGGACAGGGGGCTGACACTGAAGCTTTCTTT. Translated, it gives CASSPYGQGADTEAFF.

This sequence joins TRBV2 and TRBJ1-4; TRBD1 might be the D (6 bases). CDR1 is SNHLY and CDR2 is FYNNEI in the germline V gene. The CDR3 runs to 14 residues. Trimming cost V 5 bases and J 8 bases, with 15 bases left between them. The CDR3 protein is CASSIRGGEEKLFF. CDR3 nucleotide sequence: TGTGCCAGCAGTATCAGGGGAGGGGAAGAAAAACTGTTTTTT.

The chain combines TRBV11-1 with TRBJ1-2; 7 nucleotides match TRBD1. The V segment lost 7 bases and the J segment 1 base; nucleotides outside the gene matches: 6. The CDR3 is 14 amino acids. Germline V gene data show CDR1 as SGHAT and CDR2 as FQDESV (reference sequence). CDR3 protein: CASTPNRGNYGYTF. In DNA form, the CDR3 reads TGTGCCAGCACCCCGAACAGGGGTAACTATGGCTACACCTTC.

The gene calls are TRBV5-1 and TRBJ2-3; 10 nucleotides line up with TRBD1. Per germline, CDR1 SGHRS and CDR2 YFSETQ. This CDR3 spans 15 amino acids. The V and J ends lost 7 bases and 1 base, in that order; junction bases with no gene match: 6. The CDR3 spells CASGGTGDRTDTQYF. In nucleotides, the CDR3 is TGCGCCAGCGGGGGGACAGGGGACCGCACAGATACGCAGTATTTT.

This clone was observed once. The CDR3 nucleotides are TGTGCCAGCAGCCGGTCAAGTATCCAAGAGACCCAGTACTTC. Protein: CASSRSSIQETQYF. The chain joins TRBV5-5 to TRBJ2-5, with unresolved D. Germline CDR1 is SGHKS and CDR2 is YYEKEE (reference sequence). The CDR3 is made up of 14 amino acids. Deletions cut 4 bases from V and 1 base from J, with 11 bases between.